These 13 T cell receptor beta chains came from one sample sequenced in a study of shared clonotypes between healthy human individuals. Libraries were prepared by immunoSEQ multiplex PCR; TCRdb keeps only in-frame clonotypes and omits some of them. In the table there are 180,000 or so clones, over 85% of which are singletons. Sequences were obtained from naive CD4+ T cells sorted from blood. Subset defined: CD45RA+ positively selected. Receptor source: a woman aged 30 to 39 in good health.

The V and J genes are TRBV18 and TRBJ1-2; possibly TRBD1 for D (5 bases). Per the germline V gene, CDR1 is KGHSH and CDR2 is LQKENI. The CDR3 has 13 amino acids. Trimming shortened V by 2 bases and J by 8 bases, and 12 bases separated the two germline ends. CDR3 in DNA: TGTGCCAGCTCACCATTAGGGGATGAAGGCTACACCTTC. This translates into CASSPLGDEGYTF.

The V call is TRBV28, the J call TRBJ2-1; no clear D. Germline values: CDR1 MDHEN, CDR2 SYDVKM. V lost 4 bases and J 7 bases, leaving 5 bases between the germline ends. The CDR3 extends over 11 amino acids. The CDR3 coding sequence is TGTGCCAGCAGTTGGTTGAATGAGCAGTTCTTC. This sequence encodes CASSWLNEQFF.

The chain uses TRBV6-6 and TRBJ1-2; 11 bases agree with TRBD1. This CDR3 has 13 residues. Losses at the gene ends were 7 bases for V and 11 bases for J; bases not matched to a gene: 9. CDR1 and CDR2 from the germline V gene are MNHNY and SVGAGI (reference sequence). The CDR3 sequence: CASNRGQGVVYTF. CDR3 sequence (DNA): TGTGCCAGCAATCGGGGACAGGGGGTCGTGTACACCTTC.

This rearrangement joins TRBV21-1 to TRBJ1-5; TRBD1 is the table's D call, not checked against the DNA. TRBV21-1 represents a pseudogene. This CDR3 has 14 amino acids. The CDR3 loop is CASSQGTENQPQHF. The CDR3 DNA reads TGTGCCAGCTCGCAGGGGACGGAGAATCAGCCCCAGCATTTT.

This sequence joins TRBV10-3 and TRBJ2-7, with D possibly TRBD2 on 5 matching bases. Germline loops: CDR1 ENHRY, CDR2 SYGVKD. With 3 bases removed from V and 0 bases from J, the gap between germline ends came to 12 bases. The CDR3 has 15 residues. The CDR3 nucleotides read TGTGCCATCAGTGAAGGTTCGGGGTCCTCCTACGAGCAGTACTTC. Residues: CAISEGSGSSYEQYF.

J is TRBJ2-7 and V is TRBV5-5; 12 bases agree with TRBD2. This CDR3 spans 16 amino acids. Germline lookup yields CDR1 SGHKS and CDR2 YYEKEE (reference sequence). V trimming: 0 bases; J trimming: 3 bases; junction bases outside the gene matches: 4. CDR3 DNA: TGTGCCAGCAGCTTGGCCAGACTAGCGGGGGACTACGAGCAGTACTTC. Its protein is CASSLARLAGDYEQYF.

The rearrangement joins TRBV28 to TRBJ2-3; 8 bases agree with TRBD2. This CDR3 is 14 amino acids long. Germline CDR1 and CDR2: MDHEN and SYDVKM. Trimming removed 3 bases from V and 10 bases from J; junction bases left unmatched: 9. The CDR3 loop is CASSFSGEPAAQYF. CDR3 coding DNA: TGTGCCAGCAGTTTTAGCGGGGAACCCGCCGCGCAGTATTTT.

The chain combines TRBV5-1 with TRBJ2-7, with TRBD2 matching over 8 bases. The CDR3 consists of 14 residues. V gave up 3 bases and J gave up 3 bases; unmatched junction bases: 5. Looked up from germline, CDR1 is SGHRS and CDR2 is YFSETQ. The CDR3 DNA reads as TGCGCCAGCAGCTGGTTGAGCGGGAGCTACGAGCAGTACTTC. Protein product: CASSWLSGSYEQYF. Together with reference TRBV5-1 and TRBJ2-7, the CDR3 gives the full variable domain: KAGVTQTPRYLIKTRGQQVTLSCSPISGHRSVSWYQQTPGQGLQFLFEYFSETQRNKGNFPGRFSGRQFSNSRSEMNVSTLELGDSALYLCASSWLSGSYEQYFGPGTRLTVT.

This chain connects TRBV7-8 to TRBJ2-7, with D perhaps matching TRBD1 (5 bases). Germline V gives CDR1 SGHVS, CDR2 FQNEAQ. V gave up 3 bases and J gave up 3 bases, with 12 bases separating them. The CDR3 runs 14 residues. The CDR3 region is CASSLGRRDYEQYF. In DNA form, the CDR3 reads TGTGCCAGCAGCTTGGGGCGACGTGACTACGAGCAGTACTTC.

This clone appeared a single time. V gene TRBV19 combines with J gene TRBJ2-2; TRBD1 agrees at 8 bases. Germline V CDR1 and CDR2: LNHDA, SQIVND (reference sequence). The CDR3 covers 15 residues. The trim removed 2 bases at V and 6 bases at J, leaving 5 bases unmatched. The CDR3 protein is CASSIPGGFAGELFF. CDR3 DNA: TGTGCCAGTAGTATACCAGGGGGCTTCGCCGGGGAGCTGTTTTTT.

The rearrangement uses TRBV10-3 and TRBJ2-7, with D tentatively TRBD2 (5 bases). This CDR3 region has 12 residues. The germline V gene has CDR1 ENHRY and CDR2 SYGVKD. Trimming shortened V by 10 bases and J by 3 bases, and 13 bases separated the two germline ends. In nucleotides, the CDR3 is TGTGCCACCGCAGACCGGGGCTACGAGCAGTACTTC. This codes for CATADRGYEQYF.

The chain joins TRBV4-1 to TRBJ2-4; D gene ambiguous. Germline-derived CDR1 and CDR2 are MGHRA and YSYEKL. This CDR3 spans 17 amino acids. V was pared by 1 base and J by 1 base, with 14 bases between. The CDR3 DNA sequence: TGCGCCAGCAGCCAAGGGACGGTGGTTGGTGCCAAAAACATTCAGTACTTC. It is translated as CASSQGTVVGAKNIQYF.

This chain connects TRBV28 to TRBJ1-4; 8 nucleotides line up with TRBD1. Trimming removed 6 bases from V and 8 bases from J; junction bases left unmatched: 11. The CDR3 is 15 amino acids. Germline CDR1 MDHEN, CDR2 SYDVKM. The CDR3 loop reads CASSRADRVWEKLFF. Written as DNA, the CDR3 is TGTGCCAGCAGCCGTGCGGACAGGGTTTGGGAAAAACTGTTTTTT.